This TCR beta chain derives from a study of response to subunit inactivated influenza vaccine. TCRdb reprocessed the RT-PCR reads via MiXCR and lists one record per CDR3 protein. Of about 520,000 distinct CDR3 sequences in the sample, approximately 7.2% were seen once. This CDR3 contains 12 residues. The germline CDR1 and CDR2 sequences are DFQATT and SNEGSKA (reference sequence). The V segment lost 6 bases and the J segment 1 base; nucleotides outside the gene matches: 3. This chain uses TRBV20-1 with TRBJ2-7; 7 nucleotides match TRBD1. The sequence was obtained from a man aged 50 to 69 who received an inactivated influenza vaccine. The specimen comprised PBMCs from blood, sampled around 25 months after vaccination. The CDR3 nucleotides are TGCAGTGCACAGACAGGGTCCTACGAGCAGTACTTC. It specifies CSAQTGSYEQYF.